This TCR beta chain was obtained from a study of the immune and genomic landscape of osteosarcoma (TCRdb year 2020). Concerning the study at large: The overall cohort included 40 to 50 pediatric and adult patients with high-grade osteosarcoma, and the median age at diagnosis was around 28 years (range roughly 5-90). Patients in the overall cohort were around 60% male, and roughly 77% presented with localized disease at diagnosis. To characterize the osteosarcoma immunogenomic landscape, the TCR sequencing results were combined with transcriptome, protein array and immunostaining data. A couple of samples from the same tumor site were contributed by each of a few patients. The cohort was enriched for poor-risk disease, as unfavorable pathologic response to standard therapy was shown in around 73% of the cohort and roughly 70% of the cohort were deceased. To define immunogenic potential, the study profiled osteosarcoma specimens using whole genome, RNA and T-cell receptor sequencing along with immunohistochemistry and reverse phase protein arrays. An explanation for the limited clinical activity of immune checkpoint inhibitors in osteosarcoma was sought in the study.

Findings and caveats that apply to the study as a whole: In five cases, a single hyperexpanded clone dominated the repertoire, and each of these five cases had fewer than 100 T-cell clonotypes. Matched blood was collected from only a couple of patients, alongside the frozen tumor specimens. Productive TCR clonality was low overall, averaging 0.09 with a maximum of 0.3, suggesting limited T-cell clonal expansion. Sample size was not determined by any statistical method, because osteosarcoma is rare and every possible sample was collected. TCR productive clonality was greater in the immune-hot C3 cluster than in the cold C1 cluster, although TCR productive clonality remained low overall. Clonality benchmarks came from external normal skin and healthy peripheral blood data rather than matched normal tissue.

TCR beta chain CDR3 regions were immunosequenced with the ImmunoSEQ Assay (Adaptive Biotechnologies). On the authors' methods: The ImmunoSEQ Analyzer platform was used to export TCRB rearrangements, read counts, read proportions and gene usage. T-cell clonality was computed as 1 minus Pielou's evenness on productive rearrangements. In the clonal space homeostasis analysis, clonotypes were sorted into rare, small, medium, large or hyperexpanded (0.01 to 1 of the repertoire) bins. TCR productive clonality was compared across immune clusters C1, C2 and C3 using the Wilcoxon rank sum test. The immuneACCESS repertoire file appears here via TCRdb, limited to in-frame rearrangements. These files lack a portion of the clones; in checked studies, under half of the deficit traces to unresolved V genes, and the cause of the others is not known. V and J calls plus clone size are reproduced from that table; the DNA served to infer D and trimming. The sample records roughly 10,000 clones, 70% to 80% of which are singletons. The ten largest clones take up 18% of the sample.

CDR1 and CDR2 are drawn from the germline V gene (reference sequence): MNHEY, SMNVEV. From the cysteine up to the phenylalanine, the CDR3 has a length of 19 residues. Of the read, only the CDR3 DNA is kept; its 57 bases are in frame from base 1. Unmatched junction bases come to 13, with V trimmed by 3 bases and J by 0 bases. The specimens were post-treatment primary, local recurrence and metastasis tumors obtained from patients with a poor prognosis. With regard to this clone: The antigen it recognizes is unknown. No base quality values were provided; no much bigger clone lies one nucleotide off.

Source material: osteosarcoma tumor tissue from the lung. Here the chain combines TRBV27 and TRBJ1-4; the junction holds 7 bases that match TRBD1. The receptor was derived from a human donor with osteosarcoma. The CDR3 in this case is CASSFLDRVSSATNEKLFF. The DNA sequence is TGTGCCAGCAGTTTCCTCGACAGGGTCTCCTCTGCAACTAATGAAAAACTGTTTTTT.